The present entry profiles one T cell receptor (beta chain) with its context. This specimen belongs to a study of cytomegalovirus exposure and HLA in healthy donors. The PCR had 60 Vbeta and 13 Jbeta primers. Clones were sequenced by immunoSEQ multiplex PCR, and TCRdb holds only the in-frame ones, with some missing. This repertoire shows some 200,000 clones, about 10% found once; its top ten account for 1% to 1.5%. The receptor was isolated from a woman aged 25-40 years in good health and CMV-seropositive. Sequencing was performed on PBMCs.

The CDR3 DNA reads as TGTGCCAGCAGCTTAGCTTTGGGGCCAAGAAACACCGGGGAGCTGTTTTTT. Its translation: CASSLALGPRNTGELFF. The chain employs TRBV11-3 and TRBJ2-2; possibly TRBD1 for D (5 bases). Trimming shortened V by 1 base and J by 2 bases, and 14 bases separated the two germline ends. The germline CDR1 and CDR2 sequences are SGHNT and YENEEA. CDR3 size: 17 residues.